This T cell receptor beta chain originates from a study of T cells generated in artificial thymic organoids. CD8+ T cells were enriched with magnetic beads. Sorted cells were CD3+TCRalphabeta+CD8+CD45RO-CCR7+ naive CD8 T cells from blood. Overall study results and limits: Organoid-derived CD8 T cells had diversity comparable to thymic and blood naive cells.

This clonotype qualifies as medium-sized. Its antigen is undetermined. Separate semi-nested PCRs amplified TCRalpha and TCRbeta libraries using constant-region reverse primers in TRAC or TRBC. TCRdb re-called the 5' RACE reads with MiXCR, one entry per CDR3 protein. The sample contains about 5,600 distinct CDR3 sequences, 32% of which appear only once. This receptor was obtained from a human donor who gave cord blood stem cells for thymic organoid culture, a cardiac surgery patient who gave postnatal thymus, or a blood donor (not recorded which). Material: naive CD8+ T cells from blood. Documented subset: CD3+TCRalphabeta+CD8SP T cells; for blood, CD45RO-CCR7+ naive CD8+ T cells.

The CDR3 loop is CASSDGLAGGRAPEQFF. DNA for the CDR3: TGCGCCAGCAGTGACGGGCTAGCGGGGGGCCGAGCTCCTGAGCAGTTCTTC. The V call is TRBV10-2, the J call TRBJ2-1, with 11 positions matching TRBD2. There are 17 residues in the CDR3. Looked up from germline, CDR1 is WSHSY and CDR2 is SAAADI. With 3 bases clipped from V and 9 bases from J, the junction kept 13 bases outside the gene matches.